Shown below are 24 T cell receptor beta chains from a single sample sequenced in a study of shared clonotypes between healthy human individuals. Data came from immunoSEQ multiplex PCR; TCRdb stores just in-frame clones and leaves some out. The data show around 600,000 clones, with 85% to 95% seen just once and approximately 0.12% held by the top ten. Terminally differentiated effector memory CD45RA+ cells were excluded by CCR7 positive selection of CD45RO-negative cells. The specimen sequenced was naive CD8+ T cells sorted from blood. The source is a woman younger than 45 in good health.

V usage is TRBV5-1 and J usage is TRBJ2-3; D not certain. This CDR3 contains 16 residues. Trimming pared 0 bases from V and 0 bases from J, leaving 11 bases between. Germline loops: CDR1 SGHRS, CDR2 YFSETQ. CDR3 nucleotide sequence: TGCGCCAGCAGCTTGGAGGCAGGAACTAGCACAGATACGCAGTATTTT. It yields the protein CASSLEAGTSTDTQYF.

This clone was picked up a small number of times. The rearrangement links TRBV7-9 to TRBJ2-2; 7 nucleotides match TRBD2. The germline gives CDR1 SEHNR, CDR2 FQNEAQ (reference sequence). The trim removed 5 bases at V and 0 bases at J, leaving 3 bases unmatched. The CDR3 length is 15 residues. For the CDR3, the DNA is TGTGCCAGCAGCCCAGCGGGAACGAACACCGGGGAGCTGTTTTTT. Translated, it gives CASSPAGTNTGELFF.

This chain uses TRBV19 with TRBJ2-3; no firm D call. The CDR3 runs to 13 residues. In germline, CDR1 is LNHDA, CDR2 SQIVND (reference sequence). Trimming removed 2 bases from V and 5 bases from J, with 8 bases in between. The CDR3 DNA sequence: TGTGCCAGTAGTATACATCGGAAAGATACGCAGTATTTT. As protein: CASSIHRKDTQYF.

This clone was observed once. The chain uses TRBV5-1 and TRBJ1-2, with TRBD1 matching 9 bases. The J segment lost 3 bases and the V segment lost 1 base, leaving 13 bases of the junction unmatched. This CDR3 is built from 18 residues. The germline CDR1 and CDR2 sequences are SGHRS and YFSETQ. CDR3 protein: CASSLRGTGTRDDYGYTF. CDR3 sequence (DNA): TGCGCCAGCAGCTTGCGCGGGACAGGGACCAGAGATGACTATGGCTACACCTTC.

V is TRBV2 and J is TRBJ1-6; D not resolved. Trimming removed 5 bases from V and 9 bases from J, with 11 bases in between. The germline V gene has CDR1 SNHLY and CDR2 FYNNEI. The CDR3 has 13 amino acids. CDR3 amino acids: CASSLADGSPLHF. The CDR3 DNA is TGTGCCAGCAGTCTGGCGGACGGTTCACCCCTCCACTTT.

This chain uses TRBV29-1 with TRBJ1-4; D is undetermined. V was cut by 6 bases and J by 0 bases, with 11 bases left in between. The CDR3 is 14 amino acids. Germline V lookup: CDR1 SQVTM, CDR2 ANQGSEA. CDR3 residues: CSVQDSTTNEKLFF. The CDR3 DNA reads as TGCAGCGTCCAAGACTCTACAACTAATGAAAAACTGTTTTTT.

This clone is a singleton in its sample. V usage is TRBV4-2 and J usage is TRBJ2-3; possible D gene TRBD1, 6 bases. Germline V gives CDR1 LGHNA, CDR2 YNFKEQ. With 4 bases removed from V and 3 bases from J, the gap between germline ends came to 14 bases. The CDR3 has 15 amino acids. DNA of the CDR3: TGTGCCAGCAGCCGAACCTTAGGGGGAACAGATACGCAGTATTTT. This codes for CASSRTLGGTDTQYF.

The genes are TRBV2 and TRBJ1-5; D is unclear. This CDR3 region has 13 residues. Trimming removed 1 base from V and 9 bases from J, with 10 bases in between. Germline-derived CDR1 and CDR2 are SNHLY and FYNNEI. The CDR3 here is CASSEEGEPPQHF. CDR3 coding DNA: TGTGCCAGCAGTGAAGAAGGCGAACCGCCCCAGCATTTT.

This chain uses TRBV28 with TRBJ2-2, with D possibly called TRBD1 or TRBD2 (5 bases each). The CDR3 extends over 14 amino acids. Between the trimmed V and J ends, which lost 8 bases and 4 bases, there was a span of 14 bases. Germline lookup yields CDR1 MDHEN and CDR2 SYDVKM. The CDR3 DNA reads TGTGCCAGCCACCGGGACGGCTTCACCGGGGAGCTGTTTTTT. Amino acids: CASHRDGFTGELFF.

The chain couples TRBV7-9 to TRBJ2-5; no definite D call. Between the trimmed V and J ends, which lost 4 bases and 0 bases, there was a span of 12 bases. CDR3 length: 15 residues. Germline V gene data show CDR1 as SEHNR and CDR2 as FQNEAQ (reference sequence). This CDR3 reads CASSSLLADQETQYF. CDR3 DNA: TGTGCCAGCAGCTCACTCCTCGCTGACCAAGAGACCCAGTACTTC. Using reference TRBV7-9 and TRBJ2-5 for the parts outside the CDR3, the full variable domain is DTGVSQNPRHKITKRGQNVTFRCDPISEHNRLYWYRQTLGQGPEFLTYFQNEAQLEKSRLLSDRFSAERPKGSFSTLEIQRTEQGDSAMYLCASSSLLADQETQYFGPGTRLLVL.

This chain connects TRBV14 to TRBJ2-6, with D unclear. Germline V gene data show CDR1 as SGHDN and CDR2 as FVKESK. V lost 2 bases and J lost 1, with 6 bases in between. The CDR3 is 15 amino acids. DNA for the CDR3: TGTGCCAGCAGCCAACTGAATTCTGGGGCCAACGTCCTGACTTTC. It yields the protein CASSQLNSGANVLTF.

The chain is built from TRBV28 and TRBJ2-7; 10 bases match TRBD2. The length of the CDR3 is 17 residues. V gave up 2 bases and J gave up 0 bases; unmatched junction bases: 7. Germline CDR1 and CDR2: MDHEN and SYDVKM. In DNA, the CDR3 is TGTGCCAGCAGTTTAAAACTGGGGACTAGCGCCTCCTACGAGCAGTACTTC. This gives the protein CASSLKLGTSASYEQYF.

With regard to this clone: Distinct nucleotide sequences in the sample also encode this CDR3. The DNA of the CDR3 is TGTGCCAGCGACAGTTCCTCCTACAATGAGCAGTTCTTC. This codes for CASDSSSYNEQFF. The J gene is TRBJ2-1, the V gene TRBV2; maybe TRBD1 (5 bases). The germline gives CDR1 SNHLY, CDR2 FYNNEI. The CDR3 has 13 amino acids. The V end lost 8 bases, the J end lost 0 bases, and 8 bases lay between the germline ends.

The genes are TRBV19 and TRBJ2-7; D perhaps matches TRBD2 (5 bases). CDR1 LNHDA and CDR2 SQIVND come from the germline V gene (reference sequence). V lost 7 bases to trimming and J lost 5 bases, with 12 bases between them. The CDR3 is made up of 12 amino acids. The CDR3 sequence: CASTGSGNEQYF. The CDR3 DNA reads TGTGCCAGTACAGGTTCGGGGAACGAGCAGTACTTC. Supplemented by reference TRBV19 and TRBJ2-7, the full variable domain reads DGGITQSPKYLFRKEGQNVTLSCEQNLNHDAMYWYRQDPGQGLRLIYYSQIVNDFQKGDIAEGYSVSREKKESFPLTVTSAQKNPTAFYLCASTGSGNEQYFGPGTRLTVT.

This chain connects TRBV28 to TRBJ2-5; D might be TRBD1 (6 bases). The V gene lost 2 bases and the J gene lost 0 bases, with 7 bases spanning the gap. The germline gives CDR1 MDHEN, CDR2 SYDVKM. The CDR3 covers 14 residues. The DNA of the CDR3 is TGTGCCAGCAGTTTAAGGGGGTACCAAGAGACCCAGTACTTC. Protein sequence: CASSLRGYQETQYF. Combining the CDR3 with reference TRBV28 and TRBJ2-5 gives the whole variable domain DVKVTQSSRYLVKRTGEKVFLECVQDMDHENMFWYRQDPGLGLRLIYFSYDVKMKEKGDIPEGYSVSREKKERFSLILESASTNQTSMYLCASSLRGYQETQYFGPGTRLLVL.

This chain connects TRBV9 to TRBJ2-2; 9 positions agree with TRBD1. V gave up 4 bases and J gave up 4 bases; unmatched junction bases: 5. Germline lookup yields CDR1 SGDLS and CDR2 YYNGEE. This CDR3 has 15 residues. CDR3 in DNA: TGTGCCAGCAGCTGGGGACAGGGCGGCACCGGGGAGCTGTTTTTT. Its protein product is CASSWGQGGTGELFF.

The chain uses TRBV2 and TRBJ2-2, with TRBD2 matching 14 bases. V trimming: 4 bases; J trimming: 3 bases; junction bases outside the gene matches: 13. CDR1 is SNHLY, CDR2 FYNNEI, per germline. The CDR3 spans 20 residues. The CDR3 DNA reads as TGTGCCAGCAGTGTACCGGGACTAGCGGGAGAATTGGAATACACCGGGGAGCTGTTTTTT. Encoded protein: CASSVPGLAGELEYTGELFF.

The V and J genes are TRBV5-1 and TRBJ2-7; D uncertain. The V and J ends lost 0 bases and 6 bases respectively, with 10 bases between them. CDR1 is SGHRS, CDR2 YFSETQ, per germline. The CDR3 runs to 13 residues. This CDR3 is CASSLGGFFEQYF. In DNA form, the CDR3 reads TGCGCCAGCAGCTTGGGTGGGTTTTTCGAGCAGTACTTC.

The chain combines TRBV5-6 with TRBJ2-1, with D possibly called TRBD1 or TRBD2 (6 bases each). V lost 4 bases and J 4 bases, leaving 15 bases between the germline ends. This CDR3 has 15 amino acids. CDR1 and CDR2 from the germline V gene are SGHDT and YYEEEE. The CDR3 spells CASSQGGGSYNEQFF. CDR3 DNA sequence: TGTGCCAGCAGCCAAGGGGGAGGTTCGTACAATGAGCAGTTCTTC.

The rearrangement joins TRBV7-9 to TRBJ2-4, with D unresolved. V was pared by 1 base and J by 2 bases, with 9 bases between. This CDR3 spans 15 amino acids. The germline V gene has CDR1 SEHNR and CDR2 FQNEAQ (reference sequence). Here the CDR3 reads CASSLGGDTKNIQYF. Here the CDR3 DNA reads TGTGCCAGCAGCTTAGGTGGGGATACCAAAAACATTCAGTACTTC.

For this clone: This clone may be a read error of a much larger clone one base away. The chain uses TRBV5-4 and TRBJ2-5; D remains unclear. The germline gives CDR1 SGHNT, CDR2 YYREEE (reference sequence). The CDR3 is 13 amino acids. The ends were cut back, 0 bases at V and 4 bases at J, with 7 bases in the middle. The CDR3 protein is CASSLEAVETQYF. CDR3 DNA: TGTGCCAGCAGCTTGGAGGCAGTAGAGACCCAGTACTTC.

The gene calls are TRBV7-2 and TRBJ2-3; 8 positions match TRBD2. The CDR3 length is 18 residues. Germline V CDR1 and CDR2: SGHTA, FQGNSA. V trimming: 2 bases; J trimming: 2 bases; junction bases outside the gene matches: 12. The CDR3 DNA follows: TGTGCCAGCAGCTTATCGAGGCCCGGACTAGCCTACACAGATACGCAGTATTTT. This sequence encodes CASSLSRPGLAYTDTQYF.

This CDR3 is CASSLDRQGNNEQFF. The DNA of the CDR3 is TGTGCCAGCAGTTTAGATCGACAGGGGAACAATGAGCAGTTCTTC. The chain has TRBV27 and TRBJ2-1, with 8 bases aligning to TRBD1. Per the germline V gene, CDR1 is MNHEY and CDR2 is SMNVEV (reference sequence). V shed 2 bases and J 5 bases; nucleotides not matched to a gene: 5. The CDR3 sequence is 15 residues long.

V is TRBV19 and J is TRBJ2-5; D gene unclear. V was trimmed by 2 bases and J by 5 bases, leaving 9 bases between them. The germline CDR1 and CDR2 sequences are LNHDA and SQIVND (reference sequence). This CDR3 spans 13 amino acids. CDR3 sequence: CASSIIGRETQYF. CDR3 sequence (DNA): TGTGCCAGTAGTATAATAGGACGGGAGACCCAGTACTTC.